The source of this T cell receptor (beta chain) is a study of blood T cell repertoires in COVID-19. Study context: PBMCs, B-cell-depleted T cells, or T cells provided the cDNA or gDNA that made up the material.

Per the original methods: Amplification of reference gene primers provided the estimated nucleated cell counts. Sequenced by immunoSEQ multiplex PCR; TCRdb stores in-frame clones only, minus some. For V, J and clone size, that table is used; D and trimming come from the DNA. The sample shows about 360,000 clones, roughly 90% of them seen only once. This study enrolled people aged roughly 18 to 100 from approximately 24 US geographic areas. Grouping used clinical history reported by participants in a survey and questionnaire. V was pared by 2 bases and J by 7 bases, with 9 bases of the junction left unmatched. Germline V gene data show CDR1 as SQVTM and CDR2 as ANQGSEA. The length of the CDR3 is 14 residues.

The chain links TRBV29-1 to TRBJ1-2; 8 bases line up with TRBD1. Sequencing was carried out using PBMCs or T cells enriched from blood (not recorded which). This receptor was obtained from a woman in her 40s with acute COVID-19. The CDR3 here is CSVESSGTGTGYTF. Here the CDR3 DNA reads TGCAGCGTTGAATCCTCCGGGACAGGAACTGGCTACACCTTC.